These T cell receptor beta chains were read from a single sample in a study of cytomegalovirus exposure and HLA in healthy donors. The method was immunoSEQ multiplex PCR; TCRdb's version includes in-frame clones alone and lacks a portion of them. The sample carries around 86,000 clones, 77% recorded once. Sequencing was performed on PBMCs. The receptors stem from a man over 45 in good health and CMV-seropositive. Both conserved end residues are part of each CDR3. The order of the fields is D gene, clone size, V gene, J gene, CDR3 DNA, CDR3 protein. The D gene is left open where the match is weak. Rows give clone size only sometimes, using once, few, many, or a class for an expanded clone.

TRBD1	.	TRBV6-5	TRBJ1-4	TGTGCCAGCAGACCCGGACAGGCCCGGAATGAAAAACTGTTTTTT	CASRPGQARNEKLFF
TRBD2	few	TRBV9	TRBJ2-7	TGTGCCAGCAGCGTCGGAGGTAGCGGGAGGGGCGAGCAGTACTTC	CASSVGGSGRGEQYF
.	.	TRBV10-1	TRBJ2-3	TGCGCCAGCAGTGGACACACCAGAGATACGCAGTATTTT	CASSGHTRDTQYF
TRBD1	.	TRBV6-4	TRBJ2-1	TGTGCCAGCAGTGGGGACAGATACAATGAGCAGTTCTTC	CASSGDRYNEQFF
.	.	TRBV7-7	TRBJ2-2	TGTGCCAGCAGCTTAAAGGCATCCGGGTCCTCGAACACCGGGGAGCTGTTTTTT	CASSLKASGSSNTGELFF
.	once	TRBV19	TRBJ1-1	TGTGCCAGTAGCCAGGCAGCCGCTGAAGCTTTCTTT	CASSQAAAEAFF
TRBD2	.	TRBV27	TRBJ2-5	TGTGCCAGCAGTTTACGTCGGCTAGCGGGAGGGCACGAGACCCAGTACTTC	CASSLRRLAGGHETQYF
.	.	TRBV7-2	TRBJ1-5	TGTGCCAGCAGCTTAGGAAGTACAGGGAATCAGCCCCAGCATTTT	CASSLGSTGNQPQHF
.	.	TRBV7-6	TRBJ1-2	TGTGCCAGCAGCTTAGCAACAGAATATGGCTACACCTTC	CASSLATEYGYTF
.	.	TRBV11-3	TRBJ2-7	TGTGCCAGCAGCTACCGGGACAAAACCTACGAGCAGTACTTC	CASSYRDKTYEQYF
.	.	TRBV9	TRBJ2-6	TGTGCCAGCAGCGTAGATTCCGGAGCTGGGGCCAACGGCCTGACTTTC	CASSVDSGAGANGLTF
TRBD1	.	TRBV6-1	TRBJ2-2	TGTGCCAGCAGACTGGGGACAGGGGGCCCCGGGGAGCTGTTTTTT	CASRLGTGGPGELFF
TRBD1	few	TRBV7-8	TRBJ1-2	TGTGCCAGCAGCTTAGAATGGGACAGGTGGAATGGCTACACCTTC	CASSLEWDRWNGYTF
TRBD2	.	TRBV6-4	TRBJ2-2	TGTGCCAGCTCTCAACTAGCGGGAGTGAGTGGGGAGCTGTTTTTT	CASSQLAGVSGELFF
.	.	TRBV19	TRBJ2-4	TGTGCCAGTAGTATGGCGGGGTTCGGAAACATTCAGTACTTC	CASSMAGFGNIQYF
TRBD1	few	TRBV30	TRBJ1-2	TGTGCCTGGATTTGGACAGGGAGTAACTATGGCTACACCTTC	CAWIWTGSNYGYTF
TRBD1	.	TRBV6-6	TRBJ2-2	TGTGCCAGCAGGCGGACAGGGGGCACCGGGGAGCTGTTTTTT	CASRRTGGTGELFF
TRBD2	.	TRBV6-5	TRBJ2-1	TGTGCCATCAAAACTAGCGGGAGTGGTGATGAGCAGTTCTTC	CAIKTSGSGDEQFF
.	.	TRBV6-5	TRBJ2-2	TGTGCCAGCGAGAGGCGGAACACCGGGGAGCTGTTTTTT	CASERRNTGELFF
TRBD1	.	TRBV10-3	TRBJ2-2	TGTGCCATCAGTTCCGGACAGGGGCTCACCGGGGAGCTGTTTTTT	CAISSGQGLTGELFF
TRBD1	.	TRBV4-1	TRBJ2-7	TGCGCCAGCAGCCAAGTGCTTCCGGGACAGGGGCACGAGCAGTACTTC	CASSQVLPGQGHEQYF
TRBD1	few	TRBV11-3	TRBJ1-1	TGTGCCAGCAGCGAGTCAGGGGGGATGAACACTGAAGCTTTCTTT	CASSESGGMNTEAFF
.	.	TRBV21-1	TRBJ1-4	TGTGCCAGCAGCAATTTCCCCGTAGGGGGTGATGAAAAACTGTTTTTT	CASSNFPVGGDEKLFF
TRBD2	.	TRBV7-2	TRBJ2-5	TGTGCCAGCACACTAGCGCGGGGGGAGACCCAGTACTTC	CASTLARGETQYF
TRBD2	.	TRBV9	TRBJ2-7	TGTGCCAGCAGCCCAACCGGGACTAGCGACCTCTACGAGCAGTACTTC	CASSPTGTSDLYEQYF
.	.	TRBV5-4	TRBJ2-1	TGTGCCAGCAGCTCCGGGACTCACAGCTCCTACAATGAGCAGTTCTTC	CASSSGTHSSYNEQFF
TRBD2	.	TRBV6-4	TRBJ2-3	TGTGCCAGCAGTCCAACTAGCGGAGGAGGGGCAGATACGCAGTATTTT	CASSPTSGGGADTQYF
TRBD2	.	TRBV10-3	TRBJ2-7	TGTGCCATCAGTGCTTTAGCGGGAGTGTTGGGCGAGCAGTACTTC	CAISALAGVLGEQYF
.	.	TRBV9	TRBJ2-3	TGTGCCAGCAGCGTAGCGGCCCCTAGCGATTCCACAGATACGCAGTATTTT	CASSVAAPSDSTDTQYF
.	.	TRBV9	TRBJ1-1	TGTGCCAGCAGCGTAGGTTCAGTCATAAACACTGAAGCTTTCTTT	CASSVGSVINTEAFF
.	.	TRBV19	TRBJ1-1	TGTGCCAGTAGCCGACAAGGTGGTGAAGCTTTCTTT	CASSRQGGEAFF
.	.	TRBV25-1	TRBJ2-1	TGTGCCAGCAGCCCCCGGGACTGGTGGAATGAGCAGTTCTTC	CASSPRDWWNEQFF
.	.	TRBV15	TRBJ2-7	TGTGCCACCAGCAGGAACCCGACAGTGCCCTACGAGCAGTACTTC	CATSRNPTVPYEQYF
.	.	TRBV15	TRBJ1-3	TGTGCCACCAGCAGAGATAATGGAAACACCATATATTTT	CATSRDNGNTIYF
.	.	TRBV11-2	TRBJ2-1	TGTGCCAGCAGCTTAGATCTGGCTAGCTACTTCCCCTCCTACAATGAGCAGTTCTTC	CASSLDLASYFPSYNEQFF
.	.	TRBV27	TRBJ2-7	TGTGCCAGCAGTTTCCGCGGTTCCTACGAGCAGTACTTC	CASSFRGSYEQYF
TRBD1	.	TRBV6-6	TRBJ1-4	TGTGCCAGCAGTTTTGGCCGGGACAGGCAACTTTTT	CASSFGRDRQLF
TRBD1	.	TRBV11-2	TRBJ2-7	TGTGCCAGTGGACAGGGCTACGAGCAGTACTTC	CASGQGYEQYF
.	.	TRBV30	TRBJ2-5	TGTGCCTGGAGTGTCGTCGGGGACCAAGAGACCCAGTACTTC	CAWSVVGDQETQYF
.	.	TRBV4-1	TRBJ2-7	TGCGCCAGCAGCCAAGACGCCCAGGGGTTGTTTTACGAGCAGTACTTC	CASSQDAQGLFYEQYF
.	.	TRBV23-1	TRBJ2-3	TGCGCCAGCAGTCAAGCGGGGCCAACGGGTACGCAGTATTTT	CASSQAGPTGTQYF
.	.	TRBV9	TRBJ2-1	TGTGCCAGCAGCGTAGCTGGCAACTCCTACAATGAGCAGTTCTTC	CASSVAGNSYNEQFF
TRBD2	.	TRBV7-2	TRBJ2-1	TGTGCCAGCAGCTTAGAATTAGGCGGGAGGATCTACAATGAGCAGTTCTTC	CASSLELGGRIYNEQFF
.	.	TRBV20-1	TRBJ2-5	TGCAGTGTTAACTTTCAAGAGACCCAGTACTTC	CSVNFQETQYF
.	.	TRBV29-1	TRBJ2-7	TGCAGCGTTGAAACTAACTACGAGCAGTACTTC	CSVETNYEQYF
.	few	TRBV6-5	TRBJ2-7	TGTGCCAGCAGTTACGGAAGATACAGATACGAGCAGTACTTC	CASSYGRYRYEQYF
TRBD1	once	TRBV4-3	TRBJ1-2	TGCGCCAGCAGCCGAGTCCTAAGGGCTACCGGGACAGACAACATCAGCTACACCTTC	CASSRVLRATGTDNISYTF